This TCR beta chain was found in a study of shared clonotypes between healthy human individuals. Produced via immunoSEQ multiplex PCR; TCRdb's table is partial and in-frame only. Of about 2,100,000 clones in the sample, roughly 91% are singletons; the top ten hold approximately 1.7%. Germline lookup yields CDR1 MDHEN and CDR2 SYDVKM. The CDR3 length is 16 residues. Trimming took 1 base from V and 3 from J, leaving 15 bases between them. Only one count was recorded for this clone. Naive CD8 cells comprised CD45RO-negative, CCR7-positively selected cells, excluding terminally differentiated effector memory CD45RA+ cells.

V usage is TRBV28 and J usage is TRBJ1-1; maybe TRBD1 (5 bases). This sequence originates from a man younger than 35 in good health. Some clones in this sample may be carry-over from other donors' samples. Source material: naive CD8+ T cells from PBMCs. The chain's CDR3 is CASSLFLVQADTEAFF. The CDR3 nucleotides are TGTGCCAGCAGTTTATTTTTGGTACAGGCGGACACTGAAGCTTTCTTT.